This TCR beta chain was retrieved from a study of shared clonotypes between healthy human individuals. The wider study: Three plates were used per donor for CD4 naive, three for CD4 memory, two for CD8 naive and one for CD8 memory.

Here immunoSEQ multiplex PCR was the method, and the copy in TCRdb shows in-frame clones only, minus some. The sample has 2 million to 2.5 million clones, 95% seen once. This CDR3 comprises 15 residues. In germline, CDR1 is SEHNR, CDR2 FQNEAQ (reference sequence). Trimming at V came to 4 bases and at J to 5 bases, leaving 6 bases not matched to a gene. The sample consisted of naive CD4+ T cells sorted from blood. The subset: CD45RA+ positively selected. The chain has TRBV7-9 and TRBJ2-5; TRBD1 matches 11 bases. This TCR was sampled from a man aged 18-30 years in good health. The CDR3 DNA reads as TGTGCCAGCAGCTCGAGGACAGGGGGCCGGGAGACCCAGTACTTC. Its protein product is CASSSRTGGRETQYF.